This T cell receptor beta chain was identified in a study of sequential checkpoint blockade in melanoma. As for the study in general: After both sequences, patients received maintenance nivolumab.

TCRdb's copy holds only in-frame clones and misses some; the assay was immunoSEQ multiplex PCR. The table lists under 20,000 clones, approximately 58% of them singletons, with around 17% in the top ten. The germline CDR1 and CDR2 sequences are LGHNA and YSLEER. Trimming shortened V by 3 bases and J by 0 bases, and 12 bases separated the two germline ends. The length of the CDR3 is 15 residues. This clone has only a few counts. As to treatment: randomized to nivolumab then ipilimumab (arm A) or the reverse (arm B). Sorted cells were live CD3+CD8+, lacking CD19 and CD56, from PBMCs. The gene calls are TRBV4-3 and TRBJ2-7; weak D call: TRBD1 (6 bases). The clonotype was recovered from a human donor with melanoma. The sample was CD8+ T cells sorted from blood (inferred from file names), taken from a patient given nivolumab and ipilimumab in sequence. The CDR3 DNA is TGCGCCAGCAGCCACGGGACACAGGTCTCCTACGAGCAGTACTTC. It codes for CASSHGTQVSYEQYF.